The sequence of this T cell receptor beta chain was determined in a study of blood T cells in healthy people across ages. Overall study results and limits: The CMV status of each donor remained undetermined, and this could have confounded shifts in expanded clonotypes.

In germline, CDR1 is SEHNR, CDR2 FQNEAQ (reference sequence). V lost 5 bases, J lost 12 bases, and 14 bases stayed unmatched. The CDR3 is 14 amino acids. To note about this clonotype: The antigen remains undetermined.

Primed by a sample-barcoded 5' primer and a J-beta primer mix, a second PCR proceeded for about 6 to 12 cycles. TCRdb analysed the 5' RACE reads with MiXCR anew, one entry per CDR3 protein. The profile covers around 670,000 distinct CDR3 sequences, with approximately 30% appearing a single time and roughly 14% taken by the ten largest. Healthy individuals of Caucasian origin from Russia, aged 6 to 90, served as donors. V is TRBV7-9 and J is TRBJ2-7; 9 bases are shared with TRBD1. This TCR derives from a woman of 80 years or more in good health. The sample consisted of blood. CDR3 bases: TGTGCCAGCAGCCCAGGGACAGGGAGGGAGACCCGGTACTTC. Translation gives CASSPGTGRETRYF.